A single sample gave rise to the 8 T cell receptor beta chains below, sequenced in a study of Ad26.COV2.S vaccination and SARS-CoV-2 variants. Clones were sequenced by immunoSEQ multiplex PCR, and TCRdb holds only the in-frame ones, with some missing. The sample lists 400,000 to 450,000 clones; about 90% were seen once. Documented treatment: approximately 18 received Ad26.COV2.S at low or high dose, single or two shots; about 5 received placebo; per-sample allocation not given. Samples analyzed were those drawn on day 63 after the first vaccine or placebo injection. Sample: peripheral blood, taken in a trial of Ad26.COV2.S vaccine versus placebo. Every receptor here comes from a person aged 18-65 years who received the Ad26.COV2.S COVID-19 vaccine or a placebo.

CDR3 protein: CASTGLRYEQYF. CDR3 sequence (DNA): TGTGCCAGCACAGGGTTACGCTACGAGCAGTACTTC. This chain connects TRBV7-9 to TRBJ2-7; perhaps TRBD1 as D (5 bases). Germline CDR1 SEHNR, CDR2 FQNEAQ (reference sequence). Trimming cost V 7 bases and J 3 bases, with 10 bases left between them. The CDR3 runs 12 residues.

The chain links TRBV30 to TRBJ2-2, with 7 bases fitting TRBD1. This CDR3 is 14 amino acids long. Trimming at V came to 8 bases and at J to 1 base, leaving 7 bases not matched to a gene. Germline CDR1 GTSNPN, CDR2 SVGIG (reference sequence). This CDR3 reads CARQGSLNTGELFF. The CDR3 DNA sequence: TGTGCCAGACAGGGAAGCCTGAACACCGGGGAGCTGTTTTTT.

The J gene is TRBJ2-2, the V gene TRBV7-3, with D uncertain. CDR1 is SGHTA and CDR2 is FQGTGA in the germline V gene. The CDR3 sequence is 14 residues long. Trimming stripped 1 base from V and 2 bases from J, with 5 bases between. CDR3 nucleotide sequence: TGTGCCAGCAGCTTAAACCCTAACACCGGGGAGCTGTTTTTT. As protein: CASSLNPNTGELFF.

The chain recombines TRBV9 with TRBJ2-1; D unclear. Germline CDR1 and CDR2: SGDLS and YYNGEE. V dropped 1 base and J dropped 6 bases, with 8 bases sitting between them. This CDR3 region has 13 residues. CDR3 bases: TGTGCCAGCAGCGTACCGGGCCTCAATGAGCAGTTCTTC. This sequence encodes CASSVPGLNEQFF.

This clone was recorded only once. V and J are TRBV29-1 and TRBJ2-6, with D possibly matching TRBD1 (5 bases). Trimming pared 6 bases from V and 1 base from J, leaving 13 bases between. This CDR3 is 15 amino acids long. Germline loops: CDR1 SQVTM, CDR2 ANQGSEA. CDR3 region: CSVAQGISGANVLTF. The CDR3 nucleotides read TGCAGCGTGGCTCAGGGAATTTCTGGGGCCAACGTCCTGACTTTC.

The genes are TRBV10-3 and TRBJ2-7, with D tentatively TRBD2 (5 bases). This CDR3 is 14 amino acids long. Germline V gene data show CDR1 as ENHRY and CDR2 as SYGVKD. V was shortened by 0 bases and J by 1 base, with 7 bases between the two germline ends. This CDR3 is CAISESWTSYEQYF. CDR3 bases: TGTGCCATCAGTGAGTCGTGGACTTCCTACGAGCAGTACTTC.

The V gene is TRBV10-3, the J gene TRBJ2-3; D is possibly TRBD1 (6 bases). Looked up from germline, CDR1 is ENHRY and CDR2 is SYGVKD. The V end was cut by 5 bases, the J end by 4 bases, with 16 bases between. The CDR3 is 15 amino acids. The CDR3, as DNA: TGTGCCATCAGTCCCGTGGGGGCGGCGGCAGATACGCAGTATTTT. Encoded protein: CAISPVGAAADTQYF.

The chain uses TRBV29-1 and TRBJ1-1; a weak D match, TRBD1 (6 bases). From germline, CDR1 is SQVTM and CDR2 ANQGSEA. V gave up 8 bases and J gave up 1 base, with 17 bases separating them. The CDR3 sequence is 14 residues long. The chain's CDR3 is CSHRPGGPNTEAFF. CDR3 nucleotides: TGCAGCCACAGGCCGGGGGGGCCGAACACTGAAGCTTTCTTT.